This T cell receptor beta chain was identified in a study of regulatory T cells in long-lasting Graves disease. Building the TCR beta libraries relied on iRepertoire HTBI primers, and CDR3 regions underwent Arm-PCR. MiXCR, applied by TCRdb to the multiplex PCR reads, yields one record per CDR3 protein. The table lists under 500,000 distinct CDR3 sequences, less than 25% of them singletons. Time point described: persistent/refractory GD, antithyroid drugs over 5 years with positive TRAb. TCR sequences were obtained from RNA taken from PBMCs. In this cohort, patients came from an endocrinology department located in Xi'an, China. Germline V gives CDR1 MNHEY, CDR2 SVGEGT. This CDR3 region has 16 residues. The ends were cut back, 6 bases at V and 0 bases at J, with 16 bases in the middle.

The sequence was collected from a female donor with Graves disease. V and J are TRBV6-2 or TRBV6-3 and TRBJ2-3; either TRBD1 or TRBD2 may supply D (6 bases each). The sample in question was peripheral blood mononuclear cells (PBMCs), obtained when the disease was refractory, from a patient treated with antithyroid drugs. CDR3 region: CASRFGGVVSTDTQYF. CDR3 DNA: TGTGCCAGCAGATTCGGGGGCGTCGTTAGCACAGATACGCAGTATTTT.